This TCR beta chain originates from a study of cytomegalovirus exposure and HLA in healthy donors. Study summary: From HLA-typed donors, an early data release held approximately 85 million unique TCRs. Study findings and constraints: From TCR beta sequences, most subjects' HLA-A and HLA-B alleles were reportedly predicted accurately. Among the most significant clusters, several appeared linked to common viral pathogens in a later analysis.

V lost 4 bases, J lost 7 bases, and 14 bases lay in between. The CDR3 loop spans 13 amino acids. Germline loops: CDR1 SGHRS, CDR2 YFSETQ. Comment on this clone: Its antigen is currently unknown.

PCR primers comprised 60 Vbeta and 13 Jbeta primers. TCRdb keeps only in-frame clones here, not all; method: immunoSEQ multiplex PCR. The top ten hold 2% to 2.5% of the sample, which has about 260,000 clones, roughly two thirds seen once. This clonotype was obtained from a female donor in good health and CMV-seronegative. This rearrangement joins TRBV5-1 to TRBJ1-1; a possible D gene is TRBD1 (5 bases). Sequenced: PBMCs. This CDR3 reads CASSQTHGGEAFF. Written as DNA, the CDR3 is TGCGCCAGCAGCCAAACCCACGGGGGTGAAGCTTTCTTT.